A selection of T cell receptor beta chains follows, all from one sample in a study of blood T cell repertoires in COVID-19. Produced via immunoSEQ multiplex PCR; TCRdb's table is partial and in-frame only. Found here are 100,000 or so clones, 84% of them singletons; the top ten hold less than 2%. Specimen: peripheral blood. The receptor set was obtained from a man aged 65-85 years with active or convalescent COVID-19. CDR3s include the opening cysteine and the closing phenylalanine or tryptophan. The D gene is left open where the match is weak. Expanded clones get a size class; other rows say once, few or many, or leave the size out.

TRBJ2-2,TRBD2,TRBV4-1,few,CASSPGTKNTGELFF,TGCGCCAGCAGCCCCGGGACTAAAAACACCGGGGAGCTGTTTTTT
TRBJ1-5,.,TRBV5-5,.,CASSFGGGAAQHF,TGTGCCAGCAGCTTCGGAGGCGGGGCGGCCCAGCATTTT
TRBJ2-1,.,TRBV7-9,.,CASSLVRGALNEQFF,TGTGCCAGCAGCTTAGTTCGGGGTGCGTTGAATGAGCAGTTCTTC
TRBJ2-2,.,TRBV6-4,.,CASRNDRSGGELFF,TGTGCCAGCAGAAACGACAGGTCCGGCGGGGAGCTGTTTTTT
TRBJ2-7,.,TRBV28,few,CASSSLLGPGHQYF,TGTGCCAGCAGTTCTCTTCTGGGACCGGGACATCAGTACTTC
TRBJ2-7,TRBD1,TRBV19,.,CASMGTGPYEQYF,TGTGCCAGTATGGGGACAGGACCCTACGAGCAGTACTTC
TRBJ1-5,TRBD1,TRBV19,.,CASNTDRVNQPQHF,TGTGCCAGTAATACGGACAGGGTCAATCAGCCCCAGCATTTT
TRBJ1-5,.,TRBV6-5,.,CASSRQLGGNQPQHF,TGTGCCAGCAGTCGACAGTTAGGAGGCAATCAGCCCCAGCATTTT
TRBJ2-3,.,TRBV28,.,CATKDSQHTQYF,TGTGCCACCAAGGACTCGCAACATACGCAGTATTTT
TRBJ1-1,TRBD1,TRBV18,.,CASSQGVGTEAFF,TGTGCCAGCTCGCAGGGGGTCGGCACTGAAGCTTTCTTT
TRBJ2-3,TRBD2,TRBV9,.,CASSVAGLAGGQLTDTQYF,TGTGCCAGCAGCGTAGCGGGGCTAGCGGGGGGCCAACTCACAGATACGCAGTATTTT
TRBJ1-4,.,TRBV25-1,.,CASSVRKEGGVGEKLFF,TGTGCCAGCAGTGTTCGAAAAGAGGGCGGAGTAGGGGAAAAACTGTTTTTT
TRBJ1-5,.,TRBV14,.,CASSQPNSPQHF,TGTGCCAGCAGCCAACCCAATTCGCCCCAGCATTTT
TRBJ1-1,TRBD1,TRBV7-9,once,CASSSDRDGTEAFF,TGTGCCAGCAGCTCAGACAGGGATGGAACTGAAGCTTTCTTT
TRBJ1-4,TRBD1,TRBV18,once,CASSPRQGDEKLFF,TGTGCCAGCTCACCAAGGCAGGGGGATGAAAAACTGTTTTTT
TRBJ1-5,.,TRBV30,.,CAWSGLPSNQPQHF,TGTGCCTGGAGTGGGCTCCCTAGCAATCAGCCCCAGCATTTT
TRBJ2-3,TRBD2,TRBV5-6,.,CASSLAGLAGAGADTQYF,TGTGCCAGCAGCTTGGCGGGACTAGCGGGGGCAGGGGCAGATACGCAGTATTTT
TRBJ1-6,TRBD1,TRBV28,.,CASNAGTGGSPLHF,TGTGCCAGCAATGCCGGGACAGGGGGATCACCCCTCCACTTT
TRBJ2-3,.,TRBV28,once,CASSLGLAAGSGDTQYF,TGTGCCAGCAGTTTGGGACTGGCGGCGGGTTCCGGAGATACGCAGTATTTT
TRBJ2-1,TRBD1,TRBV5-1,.,CASSPGQGSYNEQFF,TGCGCCAGCAGCCCGGGACAGGGGTCCTACAATGAGCAGTTCTTC
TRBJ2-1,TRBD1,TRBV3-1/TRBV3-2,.,CASSRTGGYNEQFF,TGTGCCAGCAGCCGGACAGGGGGCTACAATGAGCAGTTCTTC
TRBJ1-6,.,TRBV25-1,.,CASSGMGGSESPLHF,TGTGCCAGCAGTGGTATGGGGGGGAGCGAGTCACCCCTCCACTTT
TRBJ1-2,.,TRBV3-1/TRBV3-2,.,CASSQGQGWYGYTF,TGTGCCAGCAGCCAAGGGCAGGGTTGGTATGGCTACACCTTC
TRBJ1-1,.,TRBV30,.,CACTPSGSRAFF,TGTGCCTGTACCCCCTCGGGGTCTCGCGCTTTCTTT
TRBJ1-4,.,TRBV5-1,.,CASSGGALNEKLFF,TGCGCCAGCAGTGGGGGGGCCCTTAATGAAAAACTGTTTTTT
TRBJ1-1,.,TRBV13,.,CASSLQDYTEAFF,TGTGCCAGCAGCTTACAGGATTACACTGAAGCTTTCTTT
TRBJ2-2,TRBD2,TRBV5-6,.,CASSPVASGGANTGELFF,TGTGCCAGCAGCCCGGTGGCTAGCGGGGGAGCAAACACCGGGGAGCTGTTTTTT
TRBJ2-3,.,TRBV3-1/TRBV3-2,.,CASSPRSPTDTQYF,TGTGCCAGCAGTCCACGGAGCCCCACAGATACGCAGTATTTT
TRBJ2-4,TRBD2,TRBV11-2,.,CASRTSGGARAKNIQYF,TGTGCCAGCAGAACTAGCGGGGGGGCCCGGGCCAAAAACATTCAGTACTTC
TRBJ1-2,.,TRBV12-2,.,CASRLEGVGDTTPGGGYTF,TGTGCAAGTCGCTTAGAAGGTGTCGGGGACACGACGCCAGGGGGTGGCTACACCTTC
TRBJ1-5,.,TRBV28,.,CASSLSPVQPQHF,TGTGCCAGCAGTCTATCCCCAGTCCAGCCCCAGCATTTT
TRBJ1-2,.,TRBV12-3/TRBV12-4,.,CASSLSAVYGYTF,TGTGCCAGCAGTTTGTCCGCAGTCTATGGCTACACCTTC
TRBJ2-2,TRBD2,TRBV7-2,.,CASSLFGGGNTGELFF,TGTGCCAGCAGCTTATTCGGCGGGGGGAACACCGGGGAGCTGTTTTTT
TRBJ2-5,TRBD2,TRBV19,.,CASSRLAGTSRKAQYF,TGTGCCAGTAGTAGACTAGCGGGAACATCAAGAAAAGCCCAGTACTTC
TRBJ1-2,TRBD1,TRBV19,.,CASSINRPWGQGFYGYTF,TGTGCCAGTAGTATCAACCGACCTTGGGGACAGGGATTCTATGGCTACACCTTC
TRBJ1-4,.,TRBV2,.,CASSAHAEANEKLFF,TGTGCCAGCAGTGCTCACGCAGAGGCTAATGAAAAACTGTTTTTT
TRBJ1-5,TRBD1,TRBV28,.,CASSSIGTATYQPQHF,TGTGCCAGCAGTAGCATCGGGACAGCGACCTATCAGCCCCAGCATTTT
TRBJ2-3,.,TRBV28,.,CASRESDGRTDTQYF,TGTGCCAGCAGGGAAAGCGACGGTAGGACAGATACGCAGTATTTT
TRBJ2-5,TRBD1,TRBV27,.,CASSSAGTGEETQYF,TGTGCCAGCAGTTCAGCCGGGACAGGGGAAGAGACCCAGTACTTC
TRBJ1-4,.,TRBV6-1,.,CASSEQGITNEKLFF,TGTGCCAGCAGTGAACAGGGGATAACTAATGAAAAACTGTTTTTT
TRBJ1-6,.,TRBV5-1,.,CASSPQGPGNSPLHF,TGCGCCAGCAGTCCTCAGGGGCCGGGTAATTCACCCCTCCACTTT
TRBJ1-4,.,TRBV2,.,CASSESAATNEKLFF,TGTGCCAGCAGTGAATCGGCGGCAACTAATGAAAAACTGTTTTTT
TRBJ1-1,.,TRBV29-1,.,CSADRLSTEAFF,TGCAGCGCTGACAGACTCTCTACTGAAGCTTTCTTT
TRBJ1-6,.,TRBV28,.,CASRGQNSPLHF,TGTGCCAGCAGGGGGCAGAATTCACCCCTCCACTTT
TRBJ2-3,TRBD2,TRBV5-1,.,CASSSKLAGGHTDTQYF,TGCGCCAGCAGCTCGAAACTAGCGGGGGGGCACACAGATACGCAGTATTTT
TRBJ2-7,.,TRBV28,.,CATLSTGPYEQYF,TGTGCCACTTTGTCCACAGGACCCTACGAGCAGTACTTC
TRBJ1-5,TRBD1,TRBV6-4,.,CATAHGQGWVGNQPQHF,TGTGCCACCGCTCACGGACAGGGGTGGGTTGGCAATCAGCCCCAGCATTTT
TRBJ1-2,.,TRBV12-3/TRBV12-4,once,CASSPGAGYTF,TGTGCCAGCAGCCCAGGGGCTGGCTACACCTTC
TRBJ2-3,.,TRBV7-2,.,CASSFGRVTDTQYF,TGTGCCAGCAGCTTTGGTCGGGTTACAGATACGCAGTATTTT
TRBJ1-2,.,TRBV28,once,CASSPLGGGNYGYTF,TGTGCCAGCAGTCCCTTGGGGGGGGGTAACTATGGCTACACCTTC
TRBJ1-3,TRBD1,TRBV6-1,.,CASSEDWTGAGNTIYF,TGTGCCAGCAGTGAAGACTGGACAGGGGCTGGAAACACCATATATTTT
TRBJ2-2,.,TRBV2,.,CASRTGVTGELFF,TGTGCCAGCAGAACGGGGGTCACCGGGGAGCTGTTTTTT
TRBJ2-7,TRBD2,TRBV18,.,CASSPLAGSAGEQYF,TGTGCCAGCTCACCCCTAGCGGGGTCGGCCGGCGAGCAGTACTTC
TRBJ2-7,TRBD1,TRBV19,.,CASSIEGTAKSYEQYF,TGTGCCAGTAGTATTGAGGGGACAGCCAAGAGCTACGAGCAGTACTTC
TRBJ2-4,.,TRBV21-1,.,CASSPRTSGGTLAKNIQYF,TGTGCCAGCAGCCCCCGTACGAGCGGGGGAACTCTAGCCAAAAACATTCAGTACTTC
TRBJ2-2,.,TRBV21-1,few,CASRQGNTGELFF,TGTGCCAGCAGACAGGGAAACACCGGGGAGCTGTTTTTT
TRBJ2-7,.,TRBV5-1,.,CASSLAGQTTKYF,TGCGCCAGCAGCTTGGCCGGACAAACCACGAAGTACTTC
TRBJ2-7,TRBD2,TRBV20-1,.,CSASRSGGAGEQYF,TGCAGTGCTAGTCGGAGCGGGGGGGCAGGGGAGCAGTACTTC
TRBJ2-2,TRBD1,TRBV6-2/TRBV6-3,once,CASSHGQGALFF,TGTGCCAGCAGTCACGGACAGGGGGCCCTGTTTTTT